The source of this TCR beta chain is a study of blood T cell repertoires in COVID-19 (dated by TCRdb to 2020 to 2021). At the level of the whole study: Samples from collaborators originated in the United States, Italy and Spain and spanned both the acute and convalescent phases of COVID-19. Sample metadata almost always included a de-identified subject ID, COVID-19 status, age in years and sex. The samples were drawn from two sources: the first 160 participants of the ongoing ImmuneRACE study, and 1,000 to 1,500 subjects contributed by 6 global collaborators. The repertoires were made available in a free public database intended to serve as a resource for research on the immune response to SARS-CoV-2. Where available, HLA class I and class II types were taken from metadata supplied by the sample provider and were not determined by assay-based typing. Subjects who had been exposed to COVID-19, were actively infected with it, or had recovered from it provided the deeply sampled blood TCRbeta repertoires that made up the dataset. The prospective study material was composed of cDNA or gDNA derived from T cells, B-cell-depleted T cells, or PBMCs. Points the paper makes about the study in general: Clinical and demographic metadata were provided uncurated, with the amount varying by source and participant.

Collaborating institutions collected whole blood in K2EDTA tubes following their own protocols. For TCRbeta analysis, collaborators shipped samples as frozen whole blood, isolated PBMCs, or DNA extracted from either of those sample types. The germline V gene encodes CDR1 LGHDT and CDR2 YNNKEL (reference sequence). Including the terminal cysteine and phenylalanine, the CDR3 comprises 13 residues. Only CDR3 DNA remains: 39 bases, in frame from the first base. V lost 3 bases and J lost 3 bases, and the count of bases not matched to a germline gene is 2. In the case of this clone: This receptor's antigen is unknown. No much larger clone is present one base from it, and per-base qualities are unavailable.

TCRbeta CDR3 regions were amplified from genomic DNA using the immunoSEQ Assay, a bias-controlled multiplex PCR. Regarding the original processing steps: The number of nucleated cells in each sample was estimated from the amplification of reference gene primers within the assay. Sequence reads were collapsed and filtered to measure the absolute abundance of every unique TCRbeta CDR3 rearrangement. For each sample, productive Simpson clonality was calculated as the square root of Simpson's diversity index across productive rearrangements. What TCRdb holds here is the immuneACCESS table cut down to in-frame rearrangements. Part of the clones is not present; checked against another copy, under half of the missing clones reflect an unresolved V gene, and the others are unexplained. From that table come the V and J calls and clone size; the DNA was used to work out D and trimming. In this sample the table shows around 100,000 clones, approximately 84% of which occur a single time. Of the sample, 2% to 2.5% is held by the ten largest clones.

This sequence was found in a human donor in a cohort sampled during active COVID-19. The specimen sequenced was peripheral blood. The chain links TRBV3-1 (or the pseudogene TRBV3-2) with TRBJ2-7; 7 bases in between match TRBD1. Read as DNA, the sequence is TGTGCCAGCAGCCACCGGGACAGCTACGAGCAGTACTTC. Its translation reads: CASSHRDSYEQYF.